This T cell receptor beta chain is from a study of blood T cell repertoires in COVID-19. As processed by the authors: Cell counts per sample came from amplifying reference gene primers. Produced via immunoSEQ multiplex PCR; TCRdb's table is partial and in-frame only. V and J calls and clone size come straight from that table; D and trimming were deduced from the DNA. This table has about 42,000 clones, 85% appearing once. The CDR3 is made up of 14 amino acids. The germline V gene has CDR1 SGHVS and CDR2 FQNEAQ. With 5 bases clipped from V and 13 bases from J, the junction kept 7 bases outside the gene matches.

The source of this sequence is a man aged 45-60 years with active COVID-19. This sequence joins TRBV7-8 and TRBJ1-6, with TRBD1 matching over 11 bases. The sample was peripheral blood. The CDR3 bases are TGTGCCAGCAGCATACCGGGACAGGGGGGGCCCCTCCACTTT. Its protein is CASSIPGQGGPLHF.